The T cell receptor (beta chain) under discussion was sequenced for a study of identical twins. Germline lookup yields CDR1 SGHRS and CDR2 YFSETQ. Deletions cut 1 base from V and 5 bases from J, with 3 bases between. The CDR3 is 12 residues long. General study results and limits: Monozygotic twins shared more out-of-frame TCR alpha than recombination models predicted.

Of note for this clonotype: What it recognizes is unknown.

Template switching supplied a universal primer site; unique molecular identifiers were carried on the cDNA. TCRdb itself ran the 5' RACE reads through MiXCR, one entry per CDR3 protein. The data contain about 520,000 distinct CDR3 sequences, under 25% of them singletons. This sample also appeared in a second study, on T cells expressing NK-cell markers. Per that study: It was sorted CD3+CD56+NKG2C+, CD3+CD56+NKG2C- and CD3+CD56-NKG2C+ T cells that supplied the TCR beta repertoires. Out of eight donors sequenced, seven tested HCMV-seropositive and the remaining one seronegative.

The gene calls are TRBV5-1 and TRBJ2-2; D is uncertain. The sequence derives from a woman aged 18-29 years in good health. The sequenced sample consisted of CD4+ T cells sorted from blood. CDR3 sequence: CASSLMTGELFF. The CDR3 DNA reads TGCGCCAGCAGCTTGATGACCGGGGAGCTGTTTTTT.